The clone carrying this T cell receptor (beta chain) was observed at least ten times. The CDR3 has 15 residues. The germline gives CDR1 MGHRA, CDR2 YSYEKL. V gave up 1 base and J gave up 5 bases, with 9 bases separating them. TCRdb processed the RACE reads anew with MiXCR; each CDR3 protein has one entry. The table records about 30,000 distinct CDR3 sequences, roughly 5.4% of them present only once. This specimen comes from a study of human T cells and chemical hapten exposure. Study overall: Slight differences in pooled library volume were the main source of varying TCR yields across samples.

Described time point: healthy volunteer bleed at 6 weeks. Researchers extracted total RNA from unfractionated whole blood. This receptor was taken from a human donor in good health. Some clones in this sample may be carry-over from other donors' samples. This chain joins TRBV4-1 and TRBJ1-6; no firm D call. The material sequenced was whole blood. The CDR3 sequence: CASSQGRMNNSPLHF. CDR3 nucleotide sequence: TGCGCCAGCAGCCAAGGGCGGATGAATAATTCACCCCTCCACTTT.